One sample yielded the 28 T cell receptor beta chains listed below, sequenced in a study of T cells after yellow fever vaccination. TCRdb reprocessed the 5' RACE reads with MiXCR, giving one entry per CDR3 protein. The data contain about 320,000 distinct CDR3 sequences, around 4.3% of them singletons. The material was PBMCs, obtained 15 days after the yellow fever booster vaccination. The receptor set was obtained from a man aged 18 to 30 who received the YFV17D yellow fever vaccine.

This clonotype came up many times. CDR3 protein: CASSSPGQSYGYTF. DNA for the CDR3: TGTGCCAGCAGCTCCCCGGGACAGAGCTATGGCTACACCTTC. The chain has TRBV4-2 and TRBJ1-2; TRBD1 aligns across 7 bases. The CDR3 consists of 14 residues. The trim removed 5 bases at V and 4 bases at J, leaving 7 bases unmatched. Per the germline V gene, CDR1 is LGHNA and CDR2 is YNFKEQ.

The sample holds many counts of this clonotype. The CDR3 here is CASSFTTGREQYF. For the CDR3, the DNA is TGTGCCAGCAGTTTCACGACAGGGCGCGAGCAGTACTTC. The V and J genes are TRBV12-3 or TRBV12-4 and TRBJ2-7, with 7 nucleotides matching TRBD1. This CDR3 is built from 13 residues. V shed 3 bases and J 6 bases; nucleotides not matched to a gene: 5.

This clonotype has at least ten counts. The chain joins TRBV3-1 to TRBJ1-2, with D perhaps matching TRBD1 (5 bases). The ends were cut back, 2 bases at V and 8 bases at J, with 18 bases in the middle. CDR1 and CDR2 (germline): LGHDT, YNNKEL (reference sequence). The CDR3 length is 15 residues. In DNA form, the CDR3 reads TGTGCCAGCAGCCAAAGTATCCAGGGTATCTACGGCTACACCTTC. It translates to CASSQSIQGIYGYTF.

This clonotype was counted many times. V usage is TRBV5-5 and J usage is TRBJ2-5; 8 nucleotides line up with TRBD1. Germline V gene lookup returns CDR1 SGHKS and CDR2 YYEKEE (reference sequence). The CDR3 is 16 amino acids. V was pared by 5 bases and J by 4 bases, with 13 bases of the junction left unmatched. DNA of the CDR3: TGTGCCAGCAGACCGACGACAGGGGTGGTGGCAGAGACCCAGTACTTC. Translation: CASRPTTGVVAETQYF.

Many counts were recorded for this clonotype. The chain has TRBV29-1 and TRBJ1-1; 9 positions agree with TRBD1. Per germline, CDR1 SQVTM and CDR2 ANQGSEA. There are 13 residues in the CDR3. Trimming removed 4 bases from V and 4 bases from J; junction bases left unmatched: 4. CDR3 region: CSVGTGVGTEAFF. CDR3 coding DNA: TGCAGCGTTGGGACAGGGGTCGGCACTGAAGCTTTCTTT.

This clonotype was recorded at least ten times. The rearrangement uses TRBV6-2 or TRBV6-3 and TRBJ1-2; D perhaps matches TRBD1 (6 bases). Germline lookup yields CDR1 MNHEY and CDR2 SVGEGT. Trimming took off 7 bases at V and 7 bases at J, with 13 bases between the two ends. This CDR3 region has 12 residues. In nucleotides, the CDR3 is TGTGCCAGCACCAACAGGGAACCTGGCTACACCTTC. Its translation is CASTNREPGYTF.

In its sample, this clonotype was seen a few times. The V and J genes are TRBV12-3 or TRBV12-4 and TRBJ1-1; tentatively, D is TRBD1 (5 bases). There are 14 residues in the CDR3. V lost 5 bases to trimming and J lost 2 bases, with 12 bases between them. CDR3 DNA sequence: TGTGCCAGCAGTCCAGACAGCAGTAACACTGAAGCTTTCTTT. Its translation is CASSPDSSNTEAFF.

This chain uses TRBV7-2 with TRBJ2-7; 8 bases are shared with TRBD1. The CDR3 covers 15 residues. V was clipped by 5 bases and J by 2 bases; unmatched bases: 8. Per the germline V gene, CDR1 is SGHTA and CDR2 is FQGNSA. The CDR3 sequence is CASSGQGSLPYEQYF. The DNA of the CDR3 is TGTGCCAGCAGCGGACAGGGATCTCTGCCCTACGAGCAGTACTTC.

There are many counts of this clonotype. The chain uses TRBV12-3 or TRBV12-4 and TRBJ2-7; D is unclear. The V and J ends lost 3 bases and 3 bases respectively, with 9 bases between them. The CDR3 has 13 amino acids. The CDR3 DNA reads TGTGCCAGCAGTTTCACAGCTAGCTACGAGCAGTACTTC. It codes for CASSFTASYEQYF.

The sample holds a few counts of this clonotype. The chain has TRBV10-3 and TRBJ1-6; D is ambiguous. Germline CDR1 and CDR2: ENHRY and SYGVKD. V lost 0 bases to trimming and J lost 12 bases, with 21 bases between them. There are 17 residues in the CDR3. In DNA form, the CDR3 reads TGTGCCATCAGTGAGTCCGGAGGGCAGGTGGTACGGGGACCCCTCCACTTT. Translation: CAISESGGQVVRGPLHF.

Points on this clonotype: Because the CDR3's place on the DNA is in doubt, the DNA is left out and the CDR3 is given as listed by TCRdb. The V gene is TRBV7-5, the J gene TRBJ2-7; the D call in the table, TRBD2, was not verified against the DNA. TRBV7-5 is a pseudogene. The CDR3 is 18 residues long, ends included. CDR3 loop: CISVPEAHPKDLAGEQYF.

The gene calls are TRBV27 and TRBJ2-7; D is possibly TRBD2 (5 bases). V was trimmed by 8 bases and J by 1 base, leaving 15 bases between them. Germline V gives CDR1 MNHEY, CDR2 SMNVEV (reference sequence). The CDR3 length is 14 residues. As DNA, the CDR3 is TGTGCCAGCGGAACAAAGGCGGGTTCCTACGAGCAGTACTTC. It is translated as CASGTKAGSYEQYF.

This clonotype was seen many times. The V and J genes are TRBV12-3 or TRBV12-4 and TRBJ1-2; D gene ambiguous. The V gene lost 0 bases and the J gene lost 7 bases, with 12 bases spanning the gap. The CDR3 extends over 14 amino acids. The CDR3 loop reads CASSLARGKGGYTF. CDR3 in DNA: TGTGCCAGCAGTTTAGCCCGGGGAAAGGGTGGCTACACCTTC.

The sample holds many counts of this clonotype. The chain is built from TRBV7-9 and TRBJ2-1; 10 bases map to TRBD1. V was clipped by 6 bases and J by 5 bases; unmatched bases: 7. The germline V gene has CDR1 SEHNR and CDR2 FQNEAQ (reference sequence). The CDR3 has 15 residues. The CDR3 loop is CASSWTGGTNNEQFF. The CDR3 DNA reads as TGTGCCAGCAGTTGGACAGGGGGTACCAACAATGAGCAGTTCTTC.

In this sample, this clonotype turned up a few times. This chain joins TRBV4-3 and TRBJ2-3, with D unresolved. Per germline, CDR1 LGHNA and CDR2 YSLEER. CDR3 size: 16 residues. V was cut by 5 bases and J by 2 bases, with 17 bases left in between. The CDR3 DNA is TGCGCCAGCAGCGCCCAGGACCGCGGTTACACAGATACGCAGTATTTT. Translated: CASSAQDRGYTDTQYF.

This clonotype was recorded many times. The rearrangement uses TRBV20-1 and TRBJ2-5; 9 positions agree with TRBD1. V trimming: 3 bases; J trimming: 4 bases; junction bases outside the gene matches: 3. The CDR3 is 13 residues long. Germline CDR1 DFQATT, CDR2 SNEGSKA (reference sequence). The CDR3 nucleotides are TGCAGTGCTAGGAAGGACAGGGGAGAGACCCAGTACTTC. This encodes CSARKDRGETQYF.

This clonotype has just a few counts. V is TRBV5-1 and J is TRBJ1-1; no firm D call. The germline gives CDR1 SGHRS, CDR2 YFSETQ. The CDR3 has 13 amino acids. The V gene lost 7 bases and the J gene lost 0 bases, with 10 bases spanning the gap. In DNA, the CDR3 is TGCGCCAGCTTGAAGGAGATGAACACTGAAGCTTTCTTT. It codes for CASLKEMNTEAFF. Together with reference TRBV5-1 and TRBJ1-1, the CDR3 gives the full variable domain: KAGVTQTPRYLIKTRGQQVTLSCSPISGHRSVSWYQQTPGQGLQFLFEYFSETQRNKGNFPGRFSGRQFSNSRSEMNVSTLELGDSALYLCASLKEMNTEAFFGQGTRLTVV.

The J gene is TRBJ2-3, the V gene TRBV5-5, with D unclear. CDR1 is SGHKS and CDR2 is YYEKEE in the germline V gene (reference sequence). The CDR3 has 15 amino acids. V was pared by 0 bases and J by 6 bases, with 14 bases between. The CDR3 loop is CASSLDSTSWDTQYF. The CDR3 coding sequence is TGTGCCAGCAGCTTGGACAGCACCTCGTGGGATACGCAGTATTTT.

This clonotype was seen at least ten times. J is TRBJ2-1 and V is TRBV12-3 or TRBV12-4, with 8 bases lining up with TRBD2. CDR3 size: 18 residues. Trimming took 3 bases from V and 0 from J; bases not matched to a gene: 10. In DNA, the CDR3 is TGTGCCAGCAGTTTCAGCGGGGGCCCTTCGTCCTCCTACAATGAGCAGTTCTTC. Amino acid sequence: CASSFSGGPSSSYNEQFF.

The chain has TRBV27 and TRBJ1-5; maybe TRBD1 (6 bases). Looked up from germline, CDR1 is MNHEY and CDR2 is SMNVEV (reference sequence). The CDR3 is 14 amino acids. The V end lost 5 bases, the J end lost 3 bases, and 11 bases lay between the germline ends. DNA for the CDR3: TGTGCCAGCAGTACAGGGCAACTCAATCAGCCCCAGCATTTT. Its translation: CASSTGQLNQPQHF.

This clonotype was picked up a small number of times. The CDR3 sequence is CASSAGQMNSPLHF. The DNA for the CDR3 is TGTGCCAGCAGCGCGGGACAGATGAATTCACCCCTCCACTTT. The V gene is TRBV9, the J gene TRBJ1-6, with 7 bases aligning to TRBD1. Germline CDR1 SGDLS, CDR2 YYNGEE. CDR3 length: 14 residues. V dropped 3 bases and J dropped 7; count of bases not matched to a gene: 4.

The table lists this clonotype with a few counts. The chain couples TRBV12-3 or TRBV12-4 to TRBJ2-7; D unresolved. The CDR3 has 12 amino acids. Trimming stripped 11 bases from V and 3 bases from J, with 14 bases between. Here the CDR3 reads CAPDVWVYEQYF. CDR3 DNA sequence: TGTGCCCCCGACGTATGGGTCTACGAGCAGTACTTC.

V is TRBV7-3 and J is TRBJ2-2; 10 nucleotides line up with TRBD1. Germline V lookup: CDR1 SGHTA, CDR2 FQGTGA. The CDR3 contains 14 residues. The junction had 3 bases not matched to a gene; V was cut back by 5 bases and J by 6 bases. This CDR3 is CASSPGQGAGELFF. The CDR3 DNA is TGTGCCAGCAGCCCTGGACAGGGGGCCGGGGAGCTGTTTTTT.

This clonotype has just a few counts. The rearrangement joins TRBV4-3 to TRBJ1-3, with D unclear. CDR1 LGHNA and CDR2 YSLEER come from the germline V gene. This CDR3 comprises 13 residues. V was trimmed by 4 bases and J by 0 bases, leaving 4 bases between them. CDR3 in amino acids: CASSPFSGNTIYF. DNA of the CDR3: TGCGCCAGCAGCCCGTTCTCTGGAAACACCATATATTTT.

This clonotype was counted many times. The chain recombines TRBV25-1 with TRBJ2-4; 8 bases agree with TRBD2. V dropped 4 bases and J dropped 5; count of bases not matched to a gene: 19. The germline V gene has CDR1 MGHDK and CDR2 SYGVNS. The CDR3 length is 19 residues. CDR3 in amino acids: CASSGQGGSTGGPENIQYF. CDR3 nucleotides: TGTGCCAGCAGTGGTCAAGGAGGTTCGACGGGGGGGCCGGAAAACATTCAGTACTTC.

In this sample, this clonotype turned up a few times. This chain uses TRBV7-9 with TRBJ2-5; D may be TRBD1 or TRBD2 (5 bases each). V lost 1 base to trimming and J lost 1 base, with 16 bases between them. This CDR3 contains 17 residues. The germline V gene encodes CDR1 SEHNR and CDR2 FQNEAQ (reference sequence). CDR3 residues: CASSLVPGSGAQETQYF. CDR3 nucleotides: TGTGCCAGCAGCTTAGTCCCGGGGAGTGGGGCCCAAGAGACCCAGTACTTC.

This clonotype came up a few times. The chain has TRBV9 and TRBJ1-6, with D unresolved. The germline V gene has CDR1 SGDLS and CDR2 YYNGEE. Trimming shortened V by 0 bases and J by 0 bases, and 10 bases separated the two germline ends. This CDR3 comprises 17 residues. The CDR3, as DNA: TGTGCCAGCAGCGTAGGTTACGTTAGCTCCTATAATTCACCCCTCCACTTT. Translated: CASSVGYVSSYNSPLHF.

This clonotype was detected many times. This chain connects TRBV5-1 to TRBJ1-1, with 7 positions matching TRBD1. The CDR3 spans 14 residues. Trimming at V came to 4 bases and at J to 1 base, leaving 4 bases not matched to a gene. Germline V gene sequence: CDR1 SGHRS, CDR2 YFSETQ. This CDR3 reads CASSVDRANTEAFF. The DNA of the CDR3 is TGCGCCAGCAGCGTAGACAGGGCGAACACTGAAGCTTTCTTT.